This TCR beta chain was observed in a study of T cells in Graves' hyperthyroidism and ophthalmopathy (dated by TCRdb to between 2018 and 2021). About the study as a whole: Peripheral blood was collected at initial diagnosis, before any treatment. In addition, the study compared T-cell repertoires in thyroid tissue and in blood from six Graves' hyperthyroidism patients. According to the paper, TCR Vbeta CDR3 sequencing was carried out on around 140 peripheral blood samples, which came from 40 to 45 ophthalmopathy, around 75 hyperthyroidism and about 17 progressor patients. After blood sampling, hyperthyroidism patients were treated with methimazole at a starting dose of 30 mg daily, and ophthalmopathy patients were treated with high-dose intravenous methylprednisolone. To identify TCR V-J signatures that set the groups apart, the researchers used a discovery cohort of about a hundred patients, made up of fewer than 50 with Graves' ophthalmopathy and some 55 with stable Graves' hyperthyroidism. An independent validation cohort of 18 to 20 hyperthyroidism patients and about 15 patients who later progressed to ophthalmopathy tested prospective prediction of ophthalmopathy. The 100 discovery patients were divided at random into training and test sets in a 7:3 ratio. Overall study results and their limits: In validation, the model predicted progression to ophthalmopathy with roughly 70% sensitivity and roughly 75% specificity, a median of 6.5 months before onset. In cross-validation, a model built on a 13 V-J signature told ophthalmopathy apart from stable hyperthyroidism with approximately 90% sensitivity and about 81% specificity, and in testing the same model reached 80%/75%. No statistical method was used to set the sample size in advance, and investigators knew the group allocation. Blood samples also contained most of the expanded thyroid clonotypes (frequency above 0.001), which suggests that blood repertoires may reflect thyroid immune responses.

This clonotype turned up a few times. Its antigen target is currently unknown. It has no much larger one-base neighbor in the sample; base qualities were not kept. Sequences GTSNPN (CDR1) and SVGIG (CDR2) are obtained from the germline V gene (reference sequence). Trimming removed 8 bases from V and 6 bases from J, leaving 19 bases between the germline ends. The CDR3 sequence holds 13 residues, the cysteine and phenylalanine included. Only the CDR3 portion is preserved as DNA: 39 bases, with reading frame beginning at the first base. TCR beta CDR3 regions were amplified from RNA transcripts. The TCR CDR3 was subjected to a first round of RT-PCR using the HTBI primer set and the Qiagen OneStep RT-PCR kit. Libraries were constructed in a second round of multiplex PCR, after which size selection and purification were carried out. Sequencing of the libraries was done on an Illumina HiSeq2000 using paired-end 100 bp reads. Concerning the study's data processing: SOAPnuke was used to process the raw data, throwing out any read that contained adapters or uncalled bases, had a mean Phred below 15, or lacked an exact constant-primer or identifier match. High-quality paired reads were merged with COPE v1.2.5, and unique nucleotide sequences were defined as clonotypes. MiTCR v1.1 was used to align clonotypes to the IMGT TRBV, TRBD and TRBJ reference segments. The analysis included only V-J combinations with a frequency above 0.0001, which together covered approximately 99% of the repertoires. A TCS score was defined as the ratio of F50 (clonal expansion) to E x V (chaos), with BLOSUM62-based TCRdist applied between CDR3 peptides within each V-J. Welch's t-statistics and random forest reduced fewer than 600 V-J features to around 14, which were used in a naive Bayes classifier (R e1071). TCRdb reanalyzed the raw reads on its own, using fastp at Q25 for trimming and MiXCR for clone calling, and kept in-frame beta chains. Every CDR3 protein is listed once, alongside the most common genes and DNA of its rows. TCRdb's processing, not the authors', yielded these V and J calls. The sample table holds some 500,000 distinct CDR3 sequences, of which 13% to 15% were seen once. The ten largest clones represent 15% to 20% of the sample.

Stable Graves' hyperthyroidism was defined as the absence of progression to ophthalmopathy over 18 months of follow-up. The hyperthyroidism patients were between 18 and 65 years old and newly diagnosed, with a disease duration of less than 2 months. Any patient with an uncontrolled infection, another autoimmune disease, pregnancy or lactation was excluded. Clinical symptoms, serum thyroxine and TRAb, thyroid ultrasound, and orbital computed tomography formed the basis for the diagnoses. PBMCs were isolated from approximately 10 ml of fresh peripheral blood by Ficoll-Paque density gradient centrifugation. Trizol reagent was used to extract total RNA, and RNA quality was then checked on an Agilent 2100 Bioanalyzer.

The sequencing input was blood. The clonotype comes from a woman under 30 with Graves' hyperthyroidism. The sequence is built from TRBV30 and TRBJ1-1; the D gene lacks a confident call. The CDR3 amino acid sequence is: CARRRNRFAEAFF. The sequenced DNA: TGTGCCCGTCGCCGGAATCGATTCGCTGAAGCTTTCTTT.